One and the same sample provided the 4 T cell receptor beta chains below, sequenced in a study of cytomegalovirus exposure and HLA in healthy donors. TCRdb's table, derived via immunoSEQ multiplex PCR, lists solely in-frame clones and lacks some. The sample records tens of thousands of clones, roughly 96% being singletons. The sample consisted of PBMCs. The receptor source for this set is a man in his late teens or twenties in good health and CMV-seronegative.

The chain carries TRBV5-4 and TRBJ2-3; 8 nucleotides match TRBD2. CDR3 length: 14 residues. V gave up 9 bases and J gave up 2 bases; unmatched junction bases: 8. The germline V gene has CDR1 SGHNT and CDR2 YYREEE (reference sequence). CDR3 in amino acids: CATSLAALTDTQYF. Here the CDR3 DNA reads TGTGCCACTTCACTAGCGGCCCTCACAGATACGCAGTATTTT.

The chain couples TRBV4-1 to TRBJ1-1; TRBD1 matches at 7 bases. Germline CDR1 is MGHRA and CDR2 is YSYEKL. Trimming cost V 9 bases and J 1 base; bases outside gene matches: 8. The CDR3 contains 14 residues. The CDR3, as DNA: TGCGCCAGTTATTCGGGACAGAAGAACACTGAAGCTTTCTTT. Translated, it gives CASYSGQKNTEAFF.

This rearrangement joins TRBV5-6 to TRBJ1-2, with 9 nucleotides matching TRBD1. The ends lost 0 bases at V and 8 bases at J; junction bases unmatched: 8. The CDR3 covers 15 residues. The germline CDR1 and CDR2 sequences are SGHDT and YYEEEE. The CDR3 sequence: CASSLVFSGQGGYTF. CDR3 nucleotide sequence: TGTGCCAGCAGCTTGGTCTTTTCGGGACAGGGAGGCTACACCTTC. Full variable domain (remainder filled in from reference TRBV5-6 and TRBJ1-2): DAGVTQSPTHLIKTRGQQVTLRCSPKSGHDTVSWYQQALGQGPQFIFQYYEEEERQRGNFPDRFSGHQFPNYSSELNVNALLLGDSALYLCASSLVFSGQGGYTFGSGTRLTVV.

The rearrangement uses TRBV29-1 and TRBJ1-2; 7 positions agree with TRBD1. Germline-derived CDR1 and CDR2 are SQVTM and ANQGSEA. CDR3 length equals 17 residues. The ends lost 1 base at V and 0 bases at J; junction bases unmatched: 11. The CDR3 DNA sequence: TGCAGCGTTGAAGGTGGGCAGGGGGAACAAGCTAACTATGGCTACACCTTC. This encodes CSVEGGQGEQANYGYTF. The full variable domain, rest sourced from reference TRBV29-1 and TRBJ1-2, is SAVISQKPSRDICQRGTSLTIQCQVDSQVTMMFWYRQQPGQSLTLIATANQGSEATYESGFVIDKFPISRPNLTFSTLTVSNMSPEDSSIYLCSVEGGQGEQANYGYTFGSGTRLTVV.